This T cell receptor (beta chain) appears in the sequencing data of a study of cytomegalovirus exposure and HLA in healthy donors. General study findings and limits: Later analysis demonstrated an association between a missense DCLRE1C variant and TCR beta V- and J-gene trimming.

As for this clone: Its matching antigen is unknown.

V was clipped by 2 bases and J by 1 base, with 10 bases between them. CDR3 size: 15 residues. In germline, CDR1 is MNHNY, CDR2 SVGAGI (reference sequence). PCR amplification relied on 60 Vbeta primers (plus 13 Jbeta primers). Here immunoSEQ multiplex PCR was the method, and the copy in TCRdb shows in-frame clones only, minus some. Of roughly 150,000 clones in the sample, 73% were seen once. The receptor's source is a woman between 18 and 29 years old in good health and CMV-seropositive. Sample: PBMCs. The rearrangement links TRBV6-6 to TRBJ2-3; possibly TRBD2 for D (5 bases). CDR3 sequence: CASSYGRNCTDTQYF. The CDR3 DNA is TGTGCCAGCAGTTACGGGAGAAACTGCACAGATACGCAGTATTTT.